Below are 20 T cell receptor beta chains sequenced from a single sample in a study of cytomegalovirus exposure and HLA in healthy donors (dated by TCRdb to about 2017). Preparation of the library involved the immunoSEQ multiplex PCR assay. A mixture of 60 forward primers for TCR Vbeta segments and 13 reverse primers for TCR Jbeta segments was used in the multiplex PCR. Drawn from immuneACCESS, this table holds only the in-frame rearrangements with V and J called that TCRdb kept. Clones are partly lost; checked studies trace under half to an unresolved V gene and leave the rest unexplained. This sample's table has entries for 80,000 to 100,000 clones. The ten largest account for roughly 3% of the sample. The sequencing input was PBMCs. The source of these receptors is a woman in her twenties or thirties in good health and CMV-seronegative.

The rearrangement joins TRBV15 to TRBJ2-7; 11 bases agree with TRBD1. The CDR3 has 16 residues. Germline V gives CDR1 LNHNV, CDR2 YYDKDF (reference sequence). With 2 bases clipped from V and 7 bases from J, the junction kept 10 bases outside the gene matches. The CDR3 is CATSRSDGQGAREQYF. CDR3 coding DNA: TGTGCCACCAGCAGAAGTGACGGACAGGGGGCGCGAGAGCAGTACTTC.

This chain links TRBV6-5 with TRBJ2-7, with 7 bases fitting TRBD1. The CDR3 spans 14 residues. Unmatched junction bases numbered 11, after V lost 6 bases and J lost 6 bases. The germline gives CDR1 MNHEY, CDR2 SVGAGI. CDR3 sequence (DNA): TGTGCCAGCAGGTCAGGACAGGATAGGGTCGAGCAGTACTTC. Protein product: CASRSGQDRVEQYF.

V gene TRBV5-1 combines with J gene TRBJ2-3, with D possibly matching TRBD1 (5 bases). Trimming removed 6 bases from V and 2 bases from J, with 13 bases in between. The CDR3 totals 14 residues. From germline, CDR1 is SGHRS and CDR2 YFSETQ. The CDR3 here is CASIESGYTDTQYF. The CDR3 DNA reads TGCGCCAGCATAGAGTCAGGGTACACAGATACGCAGTATTTT.

The rearrangement links TRBV28 to TRBJ1-1; the D gene is possibly TRBD1 (6 bases). The CDR3 sequence is 13 residues long. V was clipped by 6 bases and J by 5 bases, with 13 bases between them. In germline, CDR1 is MDHEN, CDR2 SYDVKM. The CDR3 sequence is CASRRQEFTEAFF. The DNA for the CDR3 is TGTGCCAGCAGAAGACAGGAGTTTACTGAAGCTTTCTTT. The variable domain in full, with the rest retrieved from reference TRBV28 and TRBJ1-1, is DVKVTQSSRYLVKRTGEKVFLECVQDMDHENMFWYRQDPGLGLRLIYFSYDVKMKEKGDIPEGYSVSREKKERFSLILESASTNQTSMYLCASRRQEFTEAFFGQGTRLTVV.

This chain connects TRBV7-9 to TRBJ2-5; D gene unclear. With 1 base removed from V and 12 bases from J, the gap between germline ends came to 12 bases. CDR1 SEHNR and CDR2 FQNEAQ come from the germline V gene (reference sequence). CDR3 length: 12 amino acids. The CDR3 region has the DNA TGTGCCAGCAGCTTAGTCGCGACACCTAAGTACTTC. Amino acids: CASSLVATPKYF. Filled out from reference TRBV7-9 and TRBJ2-5, the complete variable domain reads DTGVSQNPRHKITKRGQNVTFRCDPISEHNRLYWYRQTLGQGPEFLTYFQNEAQLEKSRLLSDRFSAERPKGSFSTLEIQRTEQGDSAMYLCASSLVATPKYFGPGTRLLVL.

The chain recombines TRBV7-3 with TRBJ2-1; TRBD1 agrees at 12 bases. The CDR3 length is 19 residues. Germline CDR1 reads SGHTA; CDR2 reads FQGTGA. Losses at the gene ends were 0 bases for V and 6 bases for J; bases not matched to a gene: 12. CDR3 amino acids: CASSLTRGRDRGRRNEQFF. CDR3 coding DNA: TGTGCCAGCAGCTTAACGAGAGGCCGGGACAGGGGGCGTCGCAATGAGCAGTTCTTC.

The chain links TRBV5-6 to TRBJ1-1, with D uncertain. The germline CDR1 and CDR2 sequences are SGHDT and YYEEEE. There are 13 residues in the CDR3. The V end was cut by 0 bases, the J end by 4 bases, with 7 bases between. The CDR3 nucleotides read TGTGCCAGCAGCTTGGTGAGAGGCACTGAAGCTTTCTTT. Encoded protein: CASSLVRGTEAFF.

The chain carries TRBV27 and TRBJ1-5; possible D gene TRBD1, 6 bases. V dropped 3 bases and J dropped 2 bases, with 14 bases sitting between them. Germline loops: CDR1 MNHEY, CDR2 SMNVEV (reference sequence). The CDR3 loop spans 16 amino acids. This CDR3 is CASSFLQGTGNQPQHF. The CDR3 DNA reads TGTGCCAGCAGTTTCTTACAGGGAACGGGCAATCAGCCCCAGCATTTT.

This rearrangement joins TRBV2 to TRBJ2-5; weak D call: TRBD2 (6 bases). The germline V gene encodes CDR1 SNHLY and CDR2 FYNNEI. Trimming left V 5 bases short and J 5 bases short, with 9 bases between. The CDR3 sequence is 12 residues long. CDR3 amino acids: CASSFGGETQYF. The CDR3 region has the DNA TGTGCCAGCAGTTTCGGGGGTGAGACCCAGTACTTC. Based on the CDR3 plus reference TRBV2 and TRBJ2-5, the full variable domain is EPEVTQTPSHQVTQMGQEVILRCVPISNHLYFYWYRQILGQKVEFLVSFYNNEISEKSEIFDDQFSVERPDGSNFTLKIRSTKLEDSAMYFCASSFGGETQYFGPGTRLLVL.

DNA of the CDR3: TGTGCCAGCAGTGAAGGGCAGGGAGGAAAACTGTTTTTT. As protein: CASSEGQGGKLFF. This chain uses TRBV27 with TRBJ1-4; tentative D call: TRBD1 (5 bases). The germline V gene has CDR1 MNHEY and CDR2 SMNVEV (reference sequence). The CDR3 sequence is 13 residues long. Trimming took off 5 bases at V and 10 bases at J, with 14 bases between the two ends. Combining the CDR3 with reference TRBV27 and TRBJ1-4 gives the whole variable domain EAQVTQNPRYLITVTGKKLTVTCSQNMNHEYMSWYRQDPGLGLRQIYYSMNVEVTDKGDVPEGYKVSRKEKRNFPLILESPSPNQTSLYFCASSEGQGGKLFFGSGTQLSVL.

V is TRBV10-3 and J is TRBJ1-1; tentative D call: TRBD1 (6 bases). V was pared by 2 bases and J by 0 bases, with 16 bases between. CDR3 length: 17 residues. The germline CDR1 and CDR2 sequences are ENHRY and SYGVKD. The CDR3 sequence: CAISEGWGGDMNTEAFF. Here the CDR3 DNA reads TGTGCCATCAGTGAGGGCTGGGGGGGCGATATGAACACTGAAGCTTTCTTT.

About this clone itself: The same CDR3 arises from other DNA sequences in this sample as well. The chain joins TRBV9 to TRBJ2-5; possibly TRBD2 for D (5 bases). The length of the CDR3 is 14 residues. V dropped 0 bases and J dropped 1 base, with 7 bases sitting between them. Per germline, CDR1 SGDLS and CDR2 YYNGEE. CDR3 loop: CASSVVGSQETQYF. DNA of the CDR3: TGTGCCAGCAGCGTAGTAGGGAGCCAAGAGACCCAGTACTTC.

The chain is built from TRBV29-1 and TRBJ2-7, with 11 bases lining up with TRBD2. The germline gives CDR1 SQVTM, CDR2 ANQGSEA. Trimming removed 2 bases from V and 0 bases from J; junction bases left unmatched: 9. This CDR3 spans 17 amino acids. DNA for the CDR3: TGCAGCGTTGAATCCGCTAGCGGGAGGATTAACTCCTACGAGCAGTACTTC. This encodes CSVESASGRINSYEQYF.

This chain uses TRBV7-9 with TRBJ2-1; 10 bases line up with TRBD1. The germline CDR1 and CDR2 sequences are SEHNR and FQNEAQ (reference sequence). CDR3 length: 16 residues. Trimming cost V 2 bases and J 5 bases; bases outside gene matches: 6. CDR3 protein: CASSLQGTGVDNEQFF. CDR3 nucleotides: TGTGCCAGCAGCTTACAAGGGACAGGGGTGGACAATGAGCAGTTCTTC.

V gene TRBV5-5 combines with J gene TRBJ2-7, with 7 nucleotides matching TRBD1. Germline lookup yields CDR1 SGHKS and CDR2 YYEKEE (reference sequence). Trimming took 5 bases from V and 1 from J; bases not matched to a gene: 12. CDR3 length: 16 residues. This CDR3 reads CASRWATGQLSYEQYF. In DNA, the CDR3 is TGTGCCAGCAGATGGGCTACGGGACAGCTGTCCTACGAGCAGTACTTC.

V is TRBV14 and J is TRBJ1-4; no clear D. V gave up 8 bases and J gave up 4 bases, with 11 bases separating them. Looked up from germline, CDR1 is SGHDN and CDR2 is FVKESK. This CDR3 is 13 amino acids long. CDR3 sequence: CASAVSHNEKLFF. In DNA form, the CDR3 reads TGTGCCAGCGCCGTTAGTCATAATGAAAAACTGTTTTTT.

CDR3 coding DNA: TGCGCCAGCAGCCAAGATTTTGGGCAACCCAATCAGCCCCAGCATTTT. The encoded protein is CASSQDFGQPNQPQHF. J is TRBJ1-5 and V is TRBV4-1; D unclear. Trimming took 0 bases from V and 3 from J, leaving 12 bases between them. The CDR3 loop spans 16 amino acids. The germline gives CDR1 MGHRA, CDR2 YSYEKL.

The chain links TRBV7-9 to TRBJ2-3, with TRBD2 as a possible D gene (5 bases). Looked up from germline, CDR1 is SEHNR and CDR2 is FQNEAQ (reference sequence). The V and J ends lost 1 base and 0 bases respectively, with 5 bases between them. The CDR3 covers 14 residues. CDR3 loop: CASSLGTSTDTQYF. CDR3 coding DNA: TGTGCCAGCAGCTTAGGGACTAGCACAGATACGCAGTATTTT.

This CDR3 reads CASSLSPGQGPAFF. Here the CDR3 DNA reads TGTGCCAGCAGTCTCTCACCGGGACAGGGGCCGGCTTTCTTT. The chain is built from TRBV6-5 and TRBJ1-1; TRBD1 matches at 10 bases. CDR1 is MNHEY, CDR2 SVGAGI, per germline. This CDR3 comprises 14 residues. The J segment lost 11 bases and the V segment lost 5 bases, leaving 11 bases of the junction unmatched.

V gene TRBV20-1 combines with J gene TRBJ2-5; TRBD1 matches at 7 bases. The germline CDR1 and CDR2 sequences are DFQATT and SNEGSKA (reference sequence). J lost 9 bases, V lost 5 bases, and 3 bases had no gene match. The CDR3 has 10 residues. CDR3 coding DNA: TGCAGTGCTGCGACAGGGCCCCAGTACTTC. This gives the protein CSAATGPQYF.